The 14 T cell receptor beta chains in this list originate from one sample, sequenced in a study of blood T cell repertoires in COVID-19. Libraries were prepared by immunoSEQ multiplex PCR; TCRdb keeps only in-frame clonotypes and omits some of them. Of around 300,000 clones in the sample, approximately 91% are singletons; the top ten hold roughly 2.3%. The sequenced sample was peripheral blood. Source of these receptors: a man aged 50 to 60 with acute or convalescent COVID-19.

This clone was recorded once. This chain uses TRBV12-3 or TRBV12-4 with TRBJ2-7; 7 nucleotides align to TRBD1. Trimming took 6 bases from V and 7 from J; bases not matched to a gene: 9. This CDR3 has 13 amino acids. The CDR3 reads CASSGNRGREQYF. DNA for the CDR3: TGTGCCAGCAGCGGGAACAGGGGTAGGGAGCAGTACTTC.

The chain employs TRBV9 and TRBJ2-7; D might be TRBD2 (5 bases). Per the germline V gene, CDR1 is SGDLS and CDR2 is YYNGEE. The V and J ends lost 4 bases and 2 bases respectively, with 13 bases between them. This CDR3 is built from 14 residues. The CDR3 is CASSPRGLAYEQYF. Here the CDR3 DNA reads TGTGCCAGCAGCCCTCGAGGGCTCGCCTACGAGCAGTACTTC.

The gene calls are TRBV5-1 and TRBJ1-2; maybe TRBD1 (5 bases). This CDR3 region has 14 residues. Trimming took off 3 bases at V and 0 bases at J, with 9 bases between the two ends. CDR1 and CDR2 (germline): SGHRS, YFSETQ. The CDR3 coding sequence is TGCGCCAGCAGCTCCGGGACTCCTAACTATGGCTACACCTTC. Translating gives CASSSGTPNYGYTF.

The chain joins TRBV19 to TRBJ1-5; 7 bases match TRBD1. V trimming: 7 bases; J trimming: 6 bases; junction bases outside the gene matches: 12. The length of the CDR3 is 15 residues. The germline CDR1 and CDR2 sequences are LNHDA and SQIVND (reference sequence). CDR3 sequence: CASTSSGGKVQPQHF. CDR3 DNA sequence: TGTGCCAGTACAAGCTCAGGGGGGAAGGTTCAGCCCCAGCATTTT. The full variable domain, completed using reference TRBV19 and TRBJ1-5, is DGGITQSPKYLFRKEGQNVTLSCEQNLNHDAMYWYRQDPGQGLRLIYYSQIVNDFQKGDIAEGYSVSREKKESFPLTVTSAQKNPTAFYLCASTSSGGKVQPQHFGDGTRLSIL.

The rearrangement joins TRBV3-1 (or the pseudogene TRBV3-2) to TRBJ2-5, with TRBD2 matching over 9 bases. Unmatched junction bases numbered 7, after V lost 0 bases and J lost 2 bases. The germline V gene has CDR1 LGHDT and CDR2 YNNKEL (reference sequence). The length of the CDR3 is 17 residues. CDR3 sequence: CASSQDQVAGAQETQYF. CDR3 coding DNA: TGTGCCAGCAGCCAAGATCAGGTAGCGGGGGCGCAAGAGACCCAGTACTTC.

The chain joins TRBV30 to TRBJ1-4; TRBD1 might be the D (6 bases). CDR3 length: 13 amino acids. Germline lookup yields CDR1 GTSNPN and CDR2 SVGIG (reference sequence). Trimming took 4 bases from V and 7 from J, leaving 13 bases between them. In nucleotides, the CDR3 is TGTGCCTGGACCCGTAGGGGGTCTGAAAAACTGTTTTTT. Amino acids: CAWTRRGSEKLFF.

The chain combines TRBV27 with TRBJ2-2; 7 bases are a match to TRBD2. CDR1 MNHEY and CDR2 SMNVEV come from the germline V gene (reference sequence). There are 15 residues in the CDR3. V lost 3 bases to trimming and J lost 3 bases; unmatched junction nucleotides: 4. The CDR3 DNA follows: TGTGCCAGCAGTTTCAGGACTAGGGACACCGGGGAGCTGTTTTTT. Protein: CASSFRTRDTGELFF.

The V call is TRBV11-2, the J call TRBJ2-1; 7 positions match TRBD2. The ends lost 6 bases at V and 0 bases at J; junction bases unmatched: 5. The CDR3 contains 15 residues. Looked up from germline, CDR1 is SGHAT and CDR2 is FQNNGV. CDR3 residues: CASSPRGYSYNEQFF. CDR3 coding DNA: TGTGCCAGCAGTCCGCGGGGGTACTCCTACAATGAGCAGTTCTTC.

The V gene is TRBV11-3, the J gene TRBJ2-3; 9 bases are a match to TRBD2. The CDR3 covers 15 residues. Per germline, CDR1 SGHNT and CDR2 YENEEA. J lost 2 bases, V lost 5 bases, and 5 bases had no gene match. The CDR3 DNA reads as TGTGCCAGCAGCCGAGCGGGGGGTACCACAGATACGCAGTATTTT. Encoded protein: CASSRAGGTTDTQYF.

The chain couples TRBV18 to TRBJ2-5; weak D call: TRBD1 (5 bases). V shed 1 base and J shed 3 bases, with 12 bases lying between them. This CDR3 has 15 residues. The germline gives CDR1 KGHSH, CDR2 LQKENI. The CDR3 nucleotides are TGTGCCAGCTCACCACTCAAGGGCAGGGAAGAGACCCAGTACTTC. Translation gives CASSPLKGREETQYF.

The chain joins TRBV9 to TRBJ2-5; TRBD2 agrees at 14 bases. The V segment lost 3 bases and the J segment 1 base; nucleotides outside the gene matches: 11. The CDR3 runs to 19 residues. The germline V gene has CDR1 SGDLS and CDR2 YYNGEE. The CDR3 sequence: CASSARLAGGDPRQETQYF. CDR3 nucleotide sequence: TGTGCCAGCAGCGCCCGACTAGCGGGGGGGGATCCCCGCCAAGAGACCCAGTACTTC.

The chain recombines TRBV6-1 with TRBJ1-6, with 8 positions matching TRBD1. The CDR3 runs 17 residues. V was clipped by 4 bases and J by 7 bases; unmatched bases: 12. Germline assignment: CDR1 MNHNS and CDR2 SASEGT. CDR3 loop: CASSAIGGQGLNSPLHF. CDR3 in DNA: TGTGCCAGCAGTGCTATAGGTGGACAGGGATTAAATTCACCCCTCCACTTT.

The rearrangement joins TRBV18 to TRBJ2-2; possibly TRBD1 for D (6 bases). The germline gives CDR1 KGHSH, CDR2 LQKENI. Between the trimmed V and J ends, which lost 2 bases and 4 bases, there was a span of 17 bases. This CDR3 spans 17 amino acids. For the CDR3, the DNA is TGTGCCAGCTCACCAAACTGGGCAGGGGATGTCACCGGGGAGCTGTTTTTT. This gives the protein CASSPNWAGDVTGELFF. The full variable domain, in which reference TRBV18 and TRBJ2-2 provide the parts outside the CDR3, is NAGVMQNPRHLVRRRGQEARLRCSPMKGHSHVYWYRQLPEEGLKFMVYLQKENIIDESGMPKERFSAEFPKEGPSILRIQQVVRGDSAAYFCASSPNWAGDVTGELFFGEGSRLTVL.

V is TRBV4-1 and J is TRBJ1-6, with 7 bases identical to TRBD1. With 4 bases clipped from V and 6 bases from J, the junction kept 6 bases outside the gene matches. The germline V gene has CDR1 MGHRA and CDR2 YSYEKL. The CDR3 runs to 15 residues. This CDR3 is CASSPTGEFNSPLHF. CDR3 bases: TGCGCCAGCAGCCCTACAGGGGAATTTAATTCACCCCTCCACTTT.